This T cell receptor beta chain was identified during a study of blood T cell repertoires in COVID-19 (TCRdb year 2020). Regarding the research as a whole: Collaborator samples came from the United States, Italy and Spain and covered acute and convalescent phases of COVID-19. The prospective study material was composed of cDNA or gDNA derived from T cells, B-cell-depleted T cells, or PBMCs. Deeply sampled blood TCRbeta repertoires from subjects exposed to, actively infected with, or recovered from COVID-19 were included in the dataset. The repertoires were made available in a free public database intended to serve as a resource for research on the immune response to SARS-CoV-2. Samples came from the ongoing ImmuneRACE study (first 160 participants) plus 1,254 subjects from 6 global collaborators. Nearly every sample came with metadata listing a de-identified subject ID, COVID-19 status, age in years and sex. Where available, HLA class I and class II types were obtained from metadata supplied by the sample provider rather than from assay-based typing.

The study at large found these results: The quantity of clinical and demographic metadata differed by source and by participant and was supplied without curation.

The immunoSEQ Assay, a bias-controlled multiplex PCR, was used to amplify TCRbeta CDR3 regions from genomic DNA. Concerning the study's data processing: Within the assay, amplification of reference gene primers was used to estimate how many nucleated cells each sample contained. Sequence reads were collapsed and filtered to measure the absolute abundance of every unique TCRbeta CDR3 rearrangement. For each sample, productive Simpson clonality was calculated by taking the square root of Simpson's diversity index across productive rearrangements. TCRdb carries this immuneACCESS record with in-frame sequences only. Its versions omit some clonotypes, under half of them owing to an unresolved V gene in the studies checked, with the rest unexplained. V and J calls and clone size are copied from that table; D and trimming were computed from the DNA. For this sample the table gives about 95,000 clones, of which under 85% were detected only once. The top ten hold roughly 24% of the sample.

Its CDR3 holds 15 amino acids, cysteine through phenylalanine. Only the CDR3 part of the read is kept: 45 bases, read in frame from the first base. V loses 8 bases of germline sequence and J loses 0 bases, and the interval between the two ends is 16 bases. Sequences SNHLY (CDR1) and FYNNEI (CDR2) are obtained from the germline V gene. A note on this clone: Its antigen is not yet known. Per-base quality was not reported, and no clone a single base away is much larger than it.

Whole blood was collected in K2EDTA tubes by collaborating institutions according to the institutions' own protocols. For TCRbeta analysis, collaborators shipped samples as frozen whole blood, isolated PBMCs, or DNA extracted from either of those sample types. What was sequenced was peripheral blood. This TCR was recovered from a human donor in a cohort sampled during active COVID-19. Recombination linked TRBV2 to TRBJ1-2; D gene: possibly TRBD1, on 5 matching bases. For the CDR3, the sequence is CASSARGGPNYGYTF. The base sequence is TGTGCCAGCTCGGCAAGGGGAGGACCTAACTATGGCTACACCTTC.